Listed here are 6 T cell receptor beta chains from one sample, sequenced in a study of T-cell reconstitution after alpha-beta-depleted transplantation in children. Unique molecular identifiers were built into the TCRbeta library. Each CDR3 protein gets one entry after TCRdb re-called the PCR reads with MiXCR. The table shows just under 250,000 distinct CDR3 sequences, with around 25% occurring only once. Sequencing was performed on PBMCs, taken before TCRalphabeta/CD19-depleted stem cell transplant. Receptors originate from a girl aged 2 to 9 with Fanconi anemia, due to receive a stem cell transplant.

This clonotype was counted many times. The rearrangement uses TRBV29-1 and TRBJ2-7, with 7 bases that match TRBD1. Losses at the gene ends were 4 bases for V and 4 bases for J; bases not matched to a gene: 4. The CDR3 spans 12 residues. Germline V lookup: CDR1 SQVTM, CDR2 ANQGSEA. CDR3: CSVGEGAYEQYF. For the CDR3, the DNA is TGCAGCGTTGGTGAGGGGGCATACGAGCAGTACTTC.

In its sample, this clonotype was seen many times. V usage is TRBV29-1 and J usage is TRBJ2-5, with D possibly being TRBD2 (5 bases). V was trimmed by 8 bases and J by 5 bases, leaving 15 bases between them. This CDR3 is 12 amino acids long. Germline values: CDR1 SQVTM, CDR2 ANQGSEA. CDR3 in amino acids: CSTEGAGETQYF. The CDR3, as DNA: TGCAGCACAGAGGGTGCGGGTGAGACCCAGTACTTC.

The chain combines TRBV5-1 with TRBJ2-5, with TRBD1 identical over 8 bases. V was pared by 4 bases and J by 4 bases, with 6 bases of the junction left unmatched. Germline V gene lookup returns CDR1 SGHRS and CDR2 YFSETQ. This CDR3 has 14 amino acids. The CDR3 DNA reads TGCGCCAGCAGCCCTCCAGGGGGCTCAGAGACCCAGTACTTC. Amino acid sequence: CASSPPGGSETQYF.

This clonotype was detected ten times or more. The genes are TRBV20-1 and TRBJ2-5, with D possibly TRBD1 on 6 matching bases. V was shortened by 0 bases and J by 1 base, with 12 bases between the two germline ends. Germline lookup yields CDR1 DFQATT and CDR2 SNEGSKA (reference sequence). The CDR3 spans 15 residues. This CDR3 reads CSARDLGTPQETQYF. In nucleotides, the CDR3 is TGCAGTGCTAGAGATCTGGGGACACCCCAAGAGACCCAGTACTTC.

The V and J genes are TRBV6-4 and TRBJ2-3; D not resolved. Trimming removed 3 bases from V and 2 bases from J, with 9 bases in between. Germline CDR1 reads MRHNA; CDR2 reads SNTAGT. CDR3 length: 14 residues. This CDR3 is CASSEGFYTDTQYF. CDR3 sequence (DNA): TGTGCCAGCAGTGAGGGCTTCTACACAGATACGCAGTATTTT.

This clonotype was recorded a few times. In DNA, the CDR3 is TGTGCCAGCAGTCCCGTAGCGGGAGGCACAGATACGCAGTATTTT. This sequence encodes CASSPVAGGTDTQYF. This chain connects TRBV28 to TRBJ2-3; TRBD2 matches at 9 bases. The CDR3 consists of 15 residues. With V trimmed by 5 bases and J by 1 base, 4 bases remained unmatched. The germline CDR1 and CDR2 sequences are MDHEN and SYDVKM.